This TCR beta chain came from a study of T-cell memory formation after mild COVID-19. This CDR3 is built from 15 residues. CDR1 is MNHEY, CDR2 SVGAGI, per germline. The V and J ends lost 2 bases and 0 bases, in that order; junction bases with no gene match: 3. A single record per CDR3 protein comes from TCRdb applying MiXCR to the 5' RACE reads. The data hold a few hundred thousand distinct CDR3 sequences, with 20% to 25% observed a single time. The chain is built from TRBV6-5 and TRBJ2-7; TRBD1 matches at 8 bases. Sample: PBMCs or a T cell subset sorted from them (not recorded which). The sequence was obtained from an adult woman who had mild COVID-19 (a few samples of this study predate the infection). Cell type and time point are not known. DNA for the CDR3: TGTGCCAGCAGTTACCGCGGGACAGGCTCCTACGAGCAGTACTTC. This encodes CASSYRGTGSYEQYF.